These T cell receptor beta chains were read from a single sample in a study of T cells in Graves' hyperthyroidism and ophthalmopathy. TCRdb fed the multiplex PCR reads into MiXCR, producing one record per CDR3 protein. The data contain 600,000 to 850,000 distinct CDR3 sequences, approximately 19% of them singletons. The material sequenced was blood. Source of these receptors: a woman in her forties or fifties with Graves' hyperthyroidism that later progressed to Graves' ophthalmopathy. Each CDR3 is given with its conserved first and last residue. D genes are given only for firm matches. Rows give clone size only sometimes, using once, few, many, or a class for an expanded clone.

TRBV11-3,13,many,TRBJ2-3,NA,TGTGCCAGCAGCCCACGTCCGGGACTGGCGCAGTATTTT,CASSPRPGLAQYF
TRBV7-9,14,NA,TRBJ2-1,NA,TGTGCCAGCACCCTAGGGGGGTTCGACAATGAGCAGTTCTTC,CASTLGGFDNEQFF
TRBV7-9,13,many,TRBJ2-1,NA,TGTGCCAGCAGCTCCCGGATAAACAATGAGCAGTTCTTC,CASSSRINNEQFF
TRBV10-3,17,NA,TRBJ2-2,NA,TGTGCCATCAGTGAGTCCCTAGTCAGGCGGGACACCGGGGAGCTGTTTTTT,CAISESLVRRDTGELFF
TRBV20-1,14,many,TRBJ2-7,NA,TGCAGTGCTAGAAAATCGGCGATCTCCTACGAGCAGTACTTC,CSARKSAISYEQYF
TRBV3-1,16,NA,TRBJ2-1,TRBD2,TGTGCCAGCAGCTACCAAGCGGGACTAGACTACAATGAGCAGTTCTTC,CASSYQAGLDYNEQFF
TRBV12-3/TRBV12-4,14,NA,TRBJ2-2,NA,TGTGCCAGCAGTTTAAATACGAACACCGGGGAGCTGTTTTTT,CASSLNTNTGELFF
TRBV5-5,15,many,TRBJ2-1,NA,TGTGCCAGCAGCTCCCAGGGAACAGTATACAATGAGCAGTTCTTC,CASSSQGTVYNEQFF
TRBV2,13,NA,TRBJ1-6,NA,TGTGCCAGCACACTCCAGCCAAATTCACCCCTCCACTTT,CASTLQPNSPLHF
TRBV7-9,20,few,TRBJ2-2,TRBD2,TGTGCCAGCAGCCCCCACGTGACTAGCGGGGGGGCCTCGAACACCGGGGAGCTGTTTTTT,CASSPHVTSGGASNTGELFF